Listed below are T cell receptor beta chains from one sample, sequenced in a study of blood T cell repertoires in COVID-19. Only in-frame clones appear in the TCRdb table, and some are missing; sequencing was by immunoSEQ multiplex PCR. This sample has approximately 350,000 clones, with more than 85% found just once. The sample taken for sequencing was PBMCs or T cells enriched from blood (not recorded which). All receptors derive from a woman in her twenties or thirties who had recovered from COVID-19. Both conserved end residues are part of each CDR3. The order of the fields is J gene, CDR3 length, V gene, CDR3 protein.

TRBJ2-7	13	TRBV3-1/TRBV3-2	CASGRDRSYEQYF
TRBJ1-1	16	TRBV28	CASSPAREHLNTEAFF
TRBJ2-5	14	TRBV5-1	CASSPGRQGETQYF
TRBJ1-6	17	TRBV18	CASSPPSRSDRNSPLHF
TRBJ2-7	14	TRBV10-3	CAISAGQGTYEQYF
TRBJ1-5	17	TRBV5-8	CASSLAADSLNNQPQHF
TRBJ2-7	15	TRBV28	CASSLCEDPYYEQYF
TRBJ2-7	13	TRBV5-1	CASSLEDIYEQYF
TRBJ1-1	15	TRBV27	CASSSEGRGFTEAFF
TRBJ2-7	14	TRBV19	CASSVPGGGDEQYF
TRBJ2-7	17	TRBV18	CASSPFTSGGYSYEQYF
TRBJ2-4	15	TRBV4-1	CASSQPVQGGNIQYF
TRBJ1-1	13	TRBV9	CASSVEGTGEAFF
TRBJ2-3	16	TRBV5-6	CASSLERGGPTDTQYF
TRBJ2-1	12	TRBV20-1	CSASGQAPKQFF
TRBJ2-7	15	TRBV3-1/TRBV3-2	CASSQVGTGVREQYF
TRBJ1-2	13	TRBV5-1	CASSLGQNYGYTF
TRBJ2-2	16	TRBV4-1	CASSRGGGSLSGELFF
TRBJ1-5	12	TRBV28	CASGGEYQPQHF
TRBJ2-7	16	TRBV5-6	CASRILRDTTSYEQYF
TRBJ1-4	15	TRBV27	CASSFHGQGREKLFF
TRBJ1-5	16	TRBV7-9	CASSPMGQGNDQPQHF
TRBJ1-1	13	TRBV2	CASSEGTSSEAFF
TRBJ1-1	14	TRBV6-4	CASRPGGSNTEAFF
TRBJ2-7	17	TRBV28	CASSSLPSAGLSYEQYF
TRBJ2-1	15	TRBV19	CASSRDSSSYNEQFF
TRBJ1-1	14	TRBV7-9	CASSSTGMNTEAFF
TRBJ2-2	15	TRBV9	CASSTMTANTGELFF
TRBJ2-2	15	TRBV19	CASSFGGYSTGELFF
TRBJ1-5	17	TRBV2	CASSEGTLRSSNQPQHF
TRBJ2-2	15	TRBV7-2	CASSPSGENTGELFF
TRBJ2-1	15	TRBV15	CATSRGTSGNNEQFF
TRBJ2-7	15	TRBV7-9	CASSFATSVTYEQYF
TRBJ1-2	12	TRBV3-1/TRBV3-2	CASSQPDRSYTF
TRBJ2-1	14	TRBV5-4	CASSLETGINEQFF
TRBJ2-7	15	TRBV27	CASSEWDRESPEQYF
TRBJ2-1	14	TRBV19	CASSPGPGGNEQFF
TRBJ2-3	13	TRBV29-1	CSVGQRIGDTQYF
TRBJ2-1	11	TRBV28	CASSALRGTFF
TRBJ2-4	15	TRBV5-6	CASRRSGQGSSIQYF
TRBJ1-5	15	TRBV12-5	CASGRTGDSNQPQHF
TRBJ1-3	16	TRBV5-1	CASSLVAADSGNTIYF